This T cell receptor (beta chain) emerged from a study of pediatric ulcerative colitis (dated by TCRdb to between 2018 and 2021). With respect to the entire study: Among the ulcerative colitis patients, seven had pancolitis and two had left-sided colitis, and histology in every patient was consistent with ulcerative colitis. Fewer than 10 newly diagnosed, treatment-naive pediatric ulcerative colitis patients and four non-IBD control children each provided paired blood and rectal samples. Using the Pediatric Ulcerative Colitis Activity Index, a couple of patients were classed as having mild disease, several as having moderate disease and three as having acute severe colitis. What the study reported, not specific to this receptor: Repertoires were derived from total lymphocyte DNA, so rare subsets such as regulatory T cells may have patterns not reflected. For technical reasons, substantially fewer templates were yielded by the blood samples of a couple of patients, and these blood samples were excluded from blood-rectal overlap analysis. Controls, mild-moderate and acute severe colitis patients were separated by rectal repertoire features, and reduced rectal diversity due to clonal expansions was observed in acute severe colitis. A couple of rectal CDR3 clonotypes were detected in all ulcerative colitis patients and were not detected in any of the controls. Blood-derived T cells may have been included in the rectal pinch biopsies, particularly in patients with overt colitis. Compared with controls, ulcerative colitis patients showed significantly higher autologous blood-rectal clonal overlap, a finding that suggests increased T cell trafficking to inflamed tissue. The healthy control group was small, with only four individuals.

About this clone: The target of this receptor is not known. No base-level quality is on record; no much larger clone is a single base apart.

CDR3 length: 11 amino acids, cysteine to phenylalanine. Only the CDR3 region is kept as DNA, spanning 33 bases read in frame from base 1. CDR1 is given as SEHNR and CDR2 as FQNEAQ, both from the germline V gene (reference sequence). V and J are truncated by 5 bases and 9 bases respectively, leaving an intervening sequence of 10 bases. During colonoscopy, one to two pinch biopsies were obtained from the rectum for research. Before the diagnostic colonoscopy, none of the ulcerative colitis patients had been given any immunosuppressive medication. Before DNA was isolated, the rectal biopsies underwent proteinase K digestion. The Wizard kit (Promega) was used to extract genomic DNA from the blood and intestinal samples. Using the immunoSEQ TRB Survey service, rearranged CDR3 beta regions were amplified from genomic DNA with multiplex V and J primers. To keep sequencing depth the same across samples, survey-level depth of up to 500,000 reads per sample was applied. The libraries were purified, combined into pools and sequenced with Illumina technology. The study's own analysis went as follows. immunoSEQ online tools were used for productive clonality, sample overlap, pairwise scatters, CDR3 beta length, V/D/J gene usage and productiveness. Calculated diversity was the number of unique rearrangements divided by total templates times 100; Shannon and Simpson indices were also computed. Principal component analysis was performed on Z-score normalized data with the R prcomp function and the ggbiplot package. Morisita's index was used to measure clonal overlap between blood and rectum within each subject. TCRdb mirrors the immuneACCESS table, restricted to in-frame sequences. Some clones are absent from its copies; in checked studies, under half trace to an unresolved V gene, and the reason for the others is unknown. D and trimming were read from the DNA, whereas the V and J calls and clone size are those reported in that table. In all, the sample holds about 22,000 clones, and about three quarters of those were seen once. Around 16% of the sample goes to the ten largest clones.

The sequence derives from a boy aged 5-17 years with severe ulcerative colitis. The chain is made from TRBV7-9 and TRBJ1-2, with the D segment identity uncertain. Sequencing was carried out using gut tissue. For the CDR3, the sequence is CASSRSGSYTF. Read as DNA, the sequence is TGTGCCAGCAGCCGCTCCGGGAGCTACACCTTC. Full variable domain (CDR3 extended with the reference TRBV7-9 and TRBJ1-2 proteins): DTGVSQNPRHKITKRGQNVTFRCDPISEHNRLYWYRQTLGQGPEFLTYFQNEAQLEKSRLLSDRFSAERPKGSFSTLEIQRTEQGDSAMYLCASSRSGSYTFGSGTRLTVV.